This TCR beta chain came from a study of T cells in Graves' hyperthyroidism and ophthalmopathy. TCR beta CDR3 region amplification was performed from RNA transcripts. The HTBI set primed first-round TCR CDR3 RT-PCR. TCRdb passed the multiplex PCR reads through MiXCR, listing each CDR3 protein once. The sample holds more than 350,000 distinct CDR3 sequences; about 15% are singletons and the top ten take roughly a fifth. Patients with ophthalmopathy all had a Clinical Activity Score of at least 3, a NOSPECS grade of at least 4 and duration under 3 months. This CDR3 is 14 amino acids long. The junction had 4 bases not matched to a gene; V was cut back by 5 bases and J by 2 bases. CDR1 is SGHVS, CDR2 FQNEAQ, per germline.

The sequence was collected from a woman aged 55-75 years with Graves' ophthalmopathy. The chain links TRBV7-8 to TRBJ2-7; TRBD2 matches at 9 bases. Sequencing was done on a sample of blood. The CDR3: CASSPSGITYEQYF. In nucleotides, the CDR3 is TGTGCCAGCAGCCCTAGCGGGATTACCTACGAGCAGTACTTC.